This T cell receptor (beta chain) was recorded in a study of T cell repertoires in cytomegalovirus infection. At the level of the study: Indications came from public TCR beta signatures; they pointed to CMV infection and to a matching HLA type. Findings and caveats of the study: Identification of carriers of CMV plus the relevant HLA was performed using cumulative public TCR beta family frequency. Predominance within the ex vivo response was attributable to HLA-C-restricted CMV-specific TCR beta clonotypes.

Between the trimmed V and J ends, which lost 6 bases and 6 bases, there was a span of 19 bases. The CDR3 length is 15 residues. Each CDR3 protein gets one entry after TCRdb re-called the reads with MiXCR. Found here are nearly 450,000 distinct CDR3 sequences, roughly 30% of them singletons; the top ten hold approximately 13%. This clonotype was picked up a small number of times. The target antigen is unknown. This rearrangement joins TRBV12-3 or TRBV12-4 to TRBJ2-3; tentative D call: TRBD2 (7 bases). The TCR comes from a human donor in good health (CMV status not recorded). Some clones in this sample may be carry-over from other donors' samples. Sample: PBMCs. In DNA, the CDR3 is TGTGCCAGCAGACGGACTGGAAGGGGGGGCGATACGCAGTATTTT. The encoded protein is CASRRTGRGGDTQYF.